This record looks at one T cell receptor (beta chain) sequence and its context. The V end was cut by 6 bases, the J end by 3 bases, with 8 bases between. The CDR3 spans 12 residues. CDR1 and CDR2 (germline): SEHNR, FQNEAQ (reference sequence). The record originates from a study of blood T cell repertoires in COVID-19. Method: immunoSEQ multiplex PCR; TCRdb's copy keeps in-frame clones and lacks some. The repertoire holds 250,000 to 350,000 clones, with 87% as singletons. The chain employs TRBV7-9 and TRBJ1-1, with unresolved D. The specimen was PBMCs or T cells enriched from blood (not recorded which). This TCR came from a woman aged 30 to 39 who had recovered from COVID-19. CDR3 in amino acids: CASRRTDTEAFF. CDR3 sequence (DNA): TGTGCCAGCAGGAGGACTGACACTGAAGCTTTCTTT.